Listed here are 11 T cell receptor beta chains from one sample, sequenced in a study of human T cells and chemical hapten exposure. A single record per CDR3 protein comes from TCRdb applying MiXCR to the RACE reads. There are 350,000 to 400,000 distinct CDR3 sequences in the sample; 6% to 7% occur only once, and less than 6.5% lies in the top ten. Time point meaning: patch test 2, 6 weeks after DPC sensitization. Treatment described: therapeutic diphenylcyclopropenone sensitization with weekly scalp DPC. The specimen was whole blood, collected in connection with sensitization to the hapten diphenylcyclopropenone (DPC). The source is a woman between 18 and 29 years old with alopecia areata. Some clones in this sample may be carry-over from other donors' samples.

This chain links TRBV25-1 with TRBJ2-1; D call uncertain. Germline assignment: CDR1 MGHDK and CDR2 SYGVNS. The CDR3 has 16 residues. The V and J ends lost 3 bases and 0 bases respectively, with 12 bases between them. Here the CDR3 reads CASSEYAAHSYNEQFF. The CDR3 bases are TGTGCCAGCAGTGAGTACGCGGCCCACTCCTACAATGAGCAGTTCTTC.

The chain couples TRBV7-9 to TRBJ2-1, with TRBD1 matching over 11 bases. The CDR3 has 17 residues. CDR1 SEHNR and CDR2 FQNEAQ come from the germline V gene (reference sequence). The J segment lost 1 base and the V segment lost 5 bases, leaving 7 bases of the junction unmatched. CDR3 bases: TGTGCCAGCAGCCGCGGGACAGGGGGTAGGTCCTACAATGAGCAGTTCTTC. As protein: CASSRGTGGRSYNEQFF.

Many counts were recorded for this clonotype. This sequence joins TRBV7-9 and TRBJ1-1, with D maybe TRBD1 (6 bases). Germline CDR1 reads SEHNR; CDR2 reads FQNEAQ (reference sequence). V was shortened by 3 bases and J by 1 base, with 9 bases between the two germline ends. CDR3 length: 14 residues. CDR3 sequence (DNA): TGTGCCAGCAGCTTTGGGGGCCCGAACACTGAAGCTTTCTTT. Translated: CASSFGGPNTEAFF. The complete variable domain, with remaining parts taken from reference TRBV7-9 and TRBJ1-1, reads DTGVSQNPRHKITKRGQNVTFRCDPISEHNRLYWYRQTLGQGPEFLTYFQNEAQLEKSRLLSDRFSAERPKGSFSTLEIQRTEQGDSAMYLCASSFGGPNTEAFFGQGTRLTVV.

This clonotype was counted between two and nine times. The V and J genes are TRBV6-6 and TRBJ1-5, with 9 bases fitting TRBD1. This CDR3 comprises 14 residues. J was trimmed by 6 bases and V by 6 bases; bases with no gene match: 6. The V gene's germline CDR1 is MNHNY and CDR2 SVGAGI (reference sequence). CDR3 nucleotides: TGTGCCAGCAGGTCGACAGGGGGTGGTCAGCCCCAGCATTTT. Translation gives CASRSTGGGQPQHF.

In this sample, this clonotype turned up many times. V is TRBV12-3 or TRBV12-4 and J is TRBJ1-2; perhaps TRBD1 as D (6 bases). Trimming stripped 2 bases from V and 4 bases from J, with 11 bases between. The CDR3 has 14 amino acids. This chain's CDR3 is CASSLRYRAYGYTF. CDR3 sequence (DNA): TGTGCCAGCAGTTTACGGTACAGGGCCTATGGCTACACCTTC.

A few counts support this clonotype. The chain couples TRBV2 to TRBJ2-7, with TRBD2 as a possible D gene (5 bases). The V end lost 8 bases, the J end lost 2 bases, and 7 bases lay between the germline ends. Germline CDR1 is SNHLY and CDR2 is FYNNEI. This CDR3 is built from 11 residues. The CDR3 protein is CASGEPYEQYF. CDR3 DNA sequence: TGTGCCAGCGGGGAGCCCTACGAGCAGTACTTC.

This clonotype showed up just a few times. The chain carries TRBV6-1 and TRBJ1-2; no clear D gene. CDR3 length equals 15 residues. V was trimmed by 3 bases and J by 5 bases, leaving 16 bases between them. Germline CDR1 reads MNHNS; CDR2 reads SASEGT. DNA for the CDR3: TGTGCCAGCAGTGATGGGAGTTCCTCCTCTTATGGCTACACCTTC. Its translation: CASSDGSSSSYGYTF.

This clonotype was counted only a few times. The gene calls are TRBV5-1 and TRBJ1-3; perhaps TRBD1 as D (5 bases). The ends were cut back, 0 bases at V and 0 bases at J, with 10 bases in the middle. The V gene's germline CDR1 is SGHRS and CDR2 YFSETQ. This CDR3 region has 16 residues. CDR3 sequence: CASSLADTTSGNTIYF. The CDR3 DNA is TGCGCCAGCAGCTTGGCGGACACCACCTCTGGAAACACCATATATTTT. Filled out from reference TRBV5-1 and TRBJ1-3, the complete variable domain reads KAGVTQTPRYLIKTRGQQVTLSCSPISGHRSVSWYQQTPGQGLQFLFEYFSETQRNKGNFPGRFSGRQFSNSRSEMNVSTLELGDSALYLCASSLADTTSGNTIYFGEGSWLTVV.

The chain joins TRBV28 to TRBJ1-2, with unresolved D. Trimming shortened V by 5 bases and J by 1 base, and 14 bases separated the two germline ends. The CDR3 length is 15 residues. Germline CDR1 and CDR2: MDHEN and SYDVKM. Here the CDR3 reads CASSPHREINYGYTF. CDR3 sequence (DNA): TGTGCCAGCAGTCCCCACAGAGAAATTAACTATGGCTACACCTTC.

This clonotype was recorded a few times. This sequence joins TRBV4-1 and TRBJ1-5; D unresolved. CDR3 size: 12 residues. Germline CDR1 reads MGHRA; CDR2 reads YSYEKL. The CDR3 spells CQAVVTNQPQHF. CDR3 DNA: TGCCAAGCTGTGGTGACCAATCAGCCCCAGCATTTT.

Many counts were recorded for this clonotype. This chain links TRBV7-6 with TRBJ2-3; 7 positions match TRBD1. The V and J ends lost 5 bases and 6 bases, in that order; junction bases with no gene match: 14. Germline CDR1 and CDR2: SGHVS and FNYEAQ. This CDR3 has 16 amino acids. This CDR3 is CASSSRQGRAPDTQYF. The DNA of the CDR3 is TGTGCCAGCAGCAGTCGACAGGGTCGGGCGCCCGATACGCAGTATTTT.